This TCR beta chain was documented in a study of PD-1 blockade in classical Hodgkin lymphoma. As for time point: cycle 4 day 1 (C4D1), after about 6 weeks of nivolumab. Every patient experienced relapse after autologous stem cell transplantation, and brentuximab vedotin exposure varied. This clone has just one count. The method was immunoSEQ multiplex PCR; TCRdb's version includes in-frame clones alone and lacks a portion of them. This sample has tens of thousands of clones, with 82% found just once. This sequence was found in a human donor with classical Hodgkin lymphoma. Sequencing was performed on peripheral blood mononuclear cells (PBMCs), taken before the fourth cycle of nivolumab.

In DNA form, the CDR3 reads TGTGCCAGCAGCCGGACTTGGACCGAAAAACTGTTTTTT. Amino acids: CASSRTWTEKLFF. V is TRBV7-9 and J is TRBJ1-4; D is ambiguous. Trimming left V 5 bases short and J 8 bases short, with 12 bases between. CDR1 SEHNR and CDR2 FQNEAQ come from the germline V gene (reference sequence). The CDR3 consists of 13 residues.